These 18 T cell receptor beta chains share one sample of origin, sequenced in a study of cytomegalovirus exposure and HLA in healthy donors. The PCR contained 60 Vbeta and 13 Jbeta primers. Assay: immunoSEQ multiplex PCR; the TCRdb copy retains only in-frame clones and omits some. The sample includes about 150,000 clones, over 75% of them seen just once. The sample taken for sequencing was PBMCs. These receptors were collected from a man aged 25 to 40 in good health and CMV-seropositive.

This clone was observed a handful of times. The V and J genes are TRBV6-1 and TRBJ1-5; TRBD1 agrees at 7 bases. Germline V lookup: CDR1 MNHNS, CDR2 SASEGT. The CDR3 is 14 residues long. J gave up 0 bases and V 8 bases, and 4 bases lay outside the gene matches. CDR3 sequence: CASEDRYSNQPQHF. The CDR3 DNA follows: TGTGCCAGCGAGGACAGGTATAGCAATCAGCCCCAGCATTTT.

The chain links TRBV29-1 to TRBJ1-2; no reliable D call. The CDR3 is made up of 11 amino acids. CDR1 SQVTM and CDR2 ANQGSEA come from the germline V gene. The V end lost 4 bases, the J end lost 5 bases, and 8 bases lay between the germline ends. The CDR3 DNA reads TGCAGCGTTGGGGCAGCATATGGCTACACCTTC. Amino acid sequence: CSVGAAYGYTF. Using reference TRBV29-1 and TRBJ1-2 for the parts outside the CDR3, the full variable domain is SAVISQKPSRDICQRGTSLTIQCQVDSQVTMMFWYRQQPGQSLTLIATANQGSEATYESGFVIDKFPISRPNLTFSTLTVSNMSPEDSSIYLCSVGAAYGYTFGSGTRLTVV.

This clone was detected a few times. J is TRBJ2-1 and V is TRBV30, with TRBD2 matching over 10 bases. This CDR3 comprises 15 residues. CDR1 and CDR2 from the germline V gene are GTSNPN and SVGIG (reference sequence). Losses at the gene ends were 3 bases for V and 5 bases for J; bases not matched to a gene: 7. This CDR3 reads CAWSFGLAANNEQFF. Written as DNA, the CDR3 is TGTGCCTGGAGCTTTGGACTAGCGGCGAACAATGAGCAGTTCTTC.

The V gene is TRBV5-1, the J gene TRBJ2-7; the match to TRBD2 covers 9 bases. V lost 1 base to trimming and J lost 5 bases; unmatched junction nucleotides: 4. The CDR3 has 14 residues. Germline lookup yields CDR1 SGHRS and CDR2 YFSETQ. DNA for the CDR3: TGCGCCAGCAGCTTGATAGCGGGAGAACACGAGCAGTACTTC. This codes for CASSLIAGEHEQYF.

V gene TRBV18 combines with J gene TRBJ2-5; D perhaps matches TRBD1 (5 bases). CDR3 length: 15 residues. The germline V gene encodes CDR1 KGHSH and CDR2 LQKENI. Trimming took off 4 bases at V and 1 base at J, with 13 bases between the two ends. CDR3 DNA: TGTGCCAGCTCACTAGGACAAATAGGCCAAGAGACCCAGTACTTC. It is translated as CASSLGQIGQETQYF.

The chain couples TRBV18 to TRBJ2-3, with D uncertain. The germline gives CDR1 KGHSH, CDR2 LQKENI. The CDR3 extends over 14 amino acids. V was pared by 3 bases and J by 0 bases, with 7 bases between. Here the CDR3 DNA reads TGTGCCAGCTCACCGTTCCAAAGCACAGATACGCAGTATTTT. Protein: CASSPFQSTDTQYF.

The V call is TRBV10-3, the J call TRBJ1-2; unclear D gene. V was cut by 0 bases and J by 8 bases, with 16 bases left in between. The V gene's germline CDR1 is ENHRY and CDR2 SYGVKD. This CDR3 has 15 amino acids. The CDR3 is CAISESVILREGYTF. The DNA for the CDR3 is TGTGCCATCAGTGAGTCTGTCATATTAAGGGAGGGCTACACCTTC.

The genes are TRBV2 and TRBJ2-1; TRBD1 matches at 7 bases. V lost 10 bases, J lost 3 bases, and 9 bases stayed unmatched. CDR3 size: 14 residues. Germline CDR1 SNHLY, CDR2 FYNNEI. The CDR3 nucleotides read TGTGCCAACCTCAGGGCAGGGGGCTACAATGAGCAGTTCTTC. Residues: CANLRAGGYNEQFF.

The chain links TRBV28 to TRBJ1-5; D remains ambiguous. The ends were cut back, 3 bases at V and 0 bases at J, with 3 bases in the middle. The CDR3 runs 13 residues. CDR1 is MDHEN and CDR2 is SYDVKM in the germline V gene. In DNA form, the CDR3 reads TGTGCCAGCAGTTTCGTTAGCAATCAGCCCCAGCATTTT. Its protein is CASSFVSNQPQHF.

As DNA, the CDR3 is TGTGCCAGCAGCCCCGGGACAGGGCTCTACGAGCAGTACTTC. Translation: CASSPGTGLYEQYF. The chain couples TRBV5-6 to TRBJ2-7, with 9 nucleotides matching TRBD1. CDR1 SGHDT and CDR2 YYEEEE come from the germline V gene. The CDR3 is 14 residues long. Trimming at V came to 4 bases and at J to 3 bases, leaving 5 bases not matched to a gene. Supplemented by reference TRBV5-6 and TRBJ2-7, the full variable domain reads DAGVTQSPTHLIKTRGQQVTLRCSPKSGHDTVSWYQQALGQGPQFIFQYYEEEERQRGNFPDRFSGHQFPNYSSELNVNALLLGDSALYLCASSPGTGLYEQYFGPGTRLTVT.

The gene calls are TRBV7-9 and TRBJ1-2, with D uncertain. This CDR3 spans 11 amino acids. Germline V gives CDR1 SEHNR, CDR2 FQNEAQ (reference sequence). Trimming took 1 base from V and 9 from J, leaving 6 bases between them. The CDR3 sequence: CASSLDSRYTF. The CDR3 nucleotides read TGTGCCAGCAGCTTAGACAGTCGCTACACCTTC.

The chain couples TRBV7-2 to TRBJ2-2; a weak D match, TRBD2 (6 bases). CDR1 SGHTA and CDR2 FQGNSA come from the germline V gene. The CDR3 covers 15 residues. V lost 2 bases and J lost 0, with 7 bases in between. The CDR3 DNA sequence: TGTGCCAGCAGCTTACGGGGGACGAACACCGGGGAGCTGTTTTTT. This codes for CASSLRGTNTGELFF.

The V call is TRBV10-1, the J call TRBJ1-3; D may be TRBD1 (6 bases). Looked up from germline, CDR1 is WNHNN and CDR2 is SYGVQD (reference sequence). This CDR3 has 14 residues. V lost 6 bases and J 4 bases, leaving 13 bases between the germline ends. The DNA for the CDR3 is TGCGCCAGCAGGCCCTCCGGACAGGGAAACACCATATATTTT. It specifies CASRPSGQGNTIYF.

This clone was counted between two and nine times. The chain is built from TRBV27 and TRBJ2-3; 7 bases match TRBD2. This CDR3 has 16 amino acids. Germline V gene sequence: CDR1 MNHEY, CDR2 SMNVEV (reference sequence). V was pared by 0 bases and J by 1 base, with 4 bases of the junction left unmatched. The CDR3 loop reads CASSLSPSGGTDTQYF. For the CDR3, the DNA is TGTGCCAGCAGTTTATCGCCCAGCGGGGGCACAGATACGCAGTATTTT.

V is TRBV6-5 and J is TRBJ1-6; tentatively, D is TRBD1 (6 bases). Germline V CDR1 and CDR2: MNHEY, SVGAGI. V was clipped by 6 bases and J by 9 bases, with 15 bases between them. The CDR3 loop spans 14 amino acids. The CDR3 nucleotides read TGTGCCAGCAGGATCGACAGGCTTAGTTCACCCCTCCACTTT. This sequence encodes CASRIDRLSSPLHF.

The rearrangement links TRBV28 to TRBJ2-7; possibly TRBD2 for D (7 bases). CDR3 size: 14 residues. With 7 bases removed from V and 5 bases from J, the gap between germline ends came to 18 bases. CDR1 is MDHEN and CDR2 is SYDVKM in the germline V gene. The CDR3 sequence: CASKFGGARDEQYF. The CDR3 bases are TGTGCCAGCAAATTTGGGGGGGCACGGGACGAGCAGTACTTC.

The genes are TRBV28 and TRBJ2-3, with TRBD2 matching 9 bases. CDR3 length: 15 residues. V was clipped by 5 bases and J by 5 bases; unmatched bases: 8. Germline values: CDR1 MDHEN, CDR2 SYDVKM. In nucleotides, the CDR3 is TGTGCCAGCAGTCTTACGGGCGGGAGGGGAGATACGCAGTATTTT. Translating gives CASSLTGGRGDTQYF.

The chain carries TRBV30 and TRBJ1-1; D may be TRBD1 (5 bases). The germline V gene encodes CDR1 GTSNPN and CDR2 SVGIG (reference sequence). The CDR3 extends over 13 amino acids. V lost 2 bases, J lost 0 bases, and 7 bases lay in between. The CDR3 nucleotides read TGTGCCTGGAGTCGGGGGGTGAACACTGAAGCTTTCTTT. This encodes CAWSRGVNTEAFF.